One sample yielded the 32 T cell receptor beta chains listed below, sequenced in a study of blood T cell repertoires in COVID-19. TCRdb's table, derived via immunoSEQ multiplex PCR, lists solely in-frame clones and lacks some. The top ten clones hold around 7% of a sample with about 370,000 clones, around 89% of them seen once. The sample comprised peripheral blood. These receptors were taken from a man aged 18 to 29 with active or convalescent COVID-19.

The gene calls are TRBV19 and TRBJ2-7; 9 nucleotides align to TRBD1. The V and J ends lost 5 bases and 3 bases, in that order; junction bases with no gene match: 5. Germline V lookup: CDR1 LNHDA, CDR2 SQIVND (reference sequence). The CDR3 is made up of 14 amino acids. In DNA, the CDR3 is TGTGCCAGTAGTCCCTGGACAGGGGACTACGAGCAGTACTTC. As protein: CASSPWTGDYEQYF. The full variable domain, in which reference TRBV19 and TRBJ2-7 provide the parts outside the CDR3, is DGGITQSPKYLFRKEGQNVTLSCEQNLNHDAMYWYRQDPGQGLRLIYYSQIVNDFQKGDIAEGYSVSREKKESFPLTVTSAQKNPTAFYLCASSPWTGDYEQYFGPGTRLTVT.

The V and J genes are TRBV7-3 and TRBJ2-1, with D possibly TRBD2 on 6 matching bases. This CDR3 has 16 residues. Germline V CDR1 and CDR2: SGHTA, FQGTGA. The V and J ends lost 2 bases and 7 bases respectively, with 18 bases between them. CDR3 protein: CASSLFSGTSPNEQFF. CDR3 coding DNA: TGTGCCAGCAGCTTATTTAGCGGAACCTCCCCAAATGAGCAGTTCTTC. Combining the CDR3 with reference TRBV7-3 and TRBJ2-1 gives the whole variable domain GAGVSQTPSNKVTEKGKYVELRCDPISGHTALYWYRQSLGQGPEFLIYFQGTGAADDSGLPNDRFFAVRPEGSVSTLKIQRTERGDSAVYLCASSLFSGTSPNEQFFGPGTRLTVL.

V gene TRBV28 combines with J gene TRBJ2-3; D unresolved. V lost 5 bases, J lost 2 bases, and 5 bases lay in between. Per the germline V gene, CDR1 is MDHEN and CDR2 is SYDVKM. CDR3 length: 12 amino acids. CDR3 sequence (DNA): TGTGCCAGCAGTCAAAACACAGATACGCAGTATTTT. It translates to CASSQNTDTQYF.

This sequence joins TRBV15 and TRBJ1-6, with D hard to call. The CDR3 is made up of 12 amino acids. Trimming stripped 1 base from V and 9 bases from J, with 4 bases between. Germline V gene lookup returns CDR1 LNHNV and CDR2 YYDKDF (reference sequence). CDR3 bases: TGTGCCACCAGCAGAGTCGGTTCACCCCTCCACTTT. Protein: CATSRVGSPLHF.

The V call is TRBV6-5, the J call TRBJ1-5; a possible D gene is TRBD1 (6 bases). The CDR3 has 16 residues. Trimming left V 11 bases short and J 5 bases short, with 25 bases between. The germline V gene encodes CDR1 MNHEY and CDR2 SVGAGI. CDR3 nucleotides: TGTGCCTGCTGTTTTAGATGGGGGCTAGGGGATCAGCCCCAGCATTTT. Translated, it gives CACCFRWGLGDQPQHF.

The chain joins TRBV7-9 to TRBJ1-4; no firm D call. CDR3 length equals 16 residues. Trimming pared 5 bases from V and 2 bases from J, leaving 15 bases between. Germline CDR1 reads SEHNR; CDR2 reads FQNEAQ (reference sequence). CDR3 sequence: CASSTPSLSTNEKLFF. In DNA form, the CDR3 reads TGTGCCAGCAGCACCCCCTCACTATCTACTAATGAAAAACTGTTTTTT.

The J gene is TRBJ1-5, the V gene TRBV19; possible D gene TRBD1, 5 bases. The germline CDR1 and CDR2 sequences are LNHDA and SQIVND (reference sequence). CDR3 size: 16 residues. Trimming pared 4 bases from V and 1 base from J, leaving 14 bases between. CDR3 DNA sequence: TGTGCCAGTAGTAATTCAGGGTTTGAAAGCAATCAGCCCCAGCATTTT. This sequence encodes CASSNSGFESNQPQHF. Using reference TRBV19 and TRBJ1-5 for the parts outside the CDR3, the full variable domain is DGGITQSPKYLFRKEGQNVTLSCEQNLNHDAMYWYRQDPGQGLRLIYYSQIVNDFQKGDIAEGYSVSREKKESFPLTVTSAQKNPTAFYLCASSNSGFESNQPQHFGDGTRLSIL.

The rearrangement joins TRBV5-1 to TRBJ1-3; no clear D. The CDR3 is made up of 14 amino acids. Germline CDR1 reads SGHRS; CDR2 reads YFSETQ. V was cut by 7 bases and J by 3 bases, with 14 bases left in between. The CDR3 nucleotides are TGCGCCAGCTCCGAAACAGTTTATGGAAACACCATATATTTT. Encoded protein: CASSETVYGNTIYF.

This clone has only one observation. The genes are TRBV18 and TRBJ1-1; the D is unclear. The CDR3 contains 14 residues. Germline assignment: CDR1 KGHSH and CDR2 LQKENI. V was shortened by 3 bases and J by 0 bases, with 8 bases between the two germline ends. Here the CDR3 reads CASSPRVMNTEAFF. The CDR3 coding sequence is TGTGCCAGCTCACCGAGGGTAATGAACACTGAAGCTTTCTTT.

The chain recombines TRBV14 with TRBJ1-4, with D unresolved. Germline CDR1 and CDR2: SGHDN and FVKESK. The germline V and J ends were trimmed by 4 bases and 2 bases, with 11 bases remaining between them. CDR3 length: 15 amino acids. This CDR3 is CASSPGILTNEKLFF. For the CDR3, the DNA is TGTGCCAGCAGCCCGGGAATATTGACTAATGAAAAACTGTTTTTT.

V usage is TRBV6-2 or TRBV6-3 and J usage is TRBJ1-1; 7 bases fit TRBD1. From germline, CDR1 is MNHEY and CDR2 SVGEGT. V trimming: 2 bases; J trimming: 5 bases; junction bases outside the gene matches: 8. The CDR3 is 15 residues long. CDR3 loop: CASSYADRVGTEAFF. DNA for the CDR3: TGTGCCAGCAGTTACGCCGACAGGGTGGGGACTGAAGCTTTCTTT.

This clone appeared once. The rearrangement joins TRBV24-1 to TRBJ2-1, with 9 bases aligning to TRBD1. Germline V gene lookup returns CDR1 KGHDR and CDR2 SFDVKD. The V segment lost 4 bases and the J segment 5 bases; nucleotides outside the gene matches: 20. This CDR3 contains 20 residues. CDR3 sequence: CATSDSYGKPGQGVHNEQFF. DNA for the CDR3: TGTGCCACCAGTGACTCCTACGGAAAACCGGGACAGGGTGTACACAATGAGCAGTTCTTC.

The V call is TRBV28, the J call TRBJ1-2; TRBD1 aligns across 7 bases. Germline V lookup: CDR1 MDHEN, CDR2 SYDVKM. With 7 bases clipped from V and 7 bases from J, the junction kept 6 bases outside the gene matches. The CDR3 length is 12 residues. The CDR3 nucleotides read TGTGCCAGCAAATGGGACAGCCGTGGCTACACCTTC. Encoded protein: CASKWDSRGYTF.

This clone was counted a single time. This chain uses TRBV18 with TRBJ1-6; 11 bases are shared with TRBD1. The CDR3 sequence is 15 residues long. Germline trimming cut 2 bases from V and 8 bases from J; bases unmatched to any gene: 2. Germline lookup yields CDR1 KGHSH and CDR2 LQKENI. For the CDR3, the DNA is TGTGCCAGCTCACCAAGGACAGGGGGCGATTCACCCCTCCACTTT. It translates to CASSPRTGGDSPLHF.

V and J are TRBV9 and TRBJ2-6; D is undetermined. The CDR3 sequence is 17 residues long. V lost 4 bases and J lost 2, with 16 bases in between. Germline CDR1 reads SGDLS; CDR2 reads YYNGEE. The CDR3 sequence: CASSPATLGPGANVLTF. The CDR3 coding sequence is TGTGCCAGCAGCCCCGCCACCCTAGGTCCTGGGGCCAACGTCCTGACTTTC.

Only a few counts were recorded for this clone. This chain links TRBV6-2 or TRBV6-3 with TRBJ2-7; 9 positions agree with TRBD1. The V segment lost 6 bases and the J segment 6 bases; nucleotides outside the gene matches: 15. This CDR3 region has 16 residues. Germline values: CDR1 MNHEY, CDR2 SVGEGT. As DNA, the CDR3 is TGTGCCAGCAGCCCTCATCCGGGACAGGGTTCATTCGAGCAGTACTTC. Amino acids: CASSPHPGQGSFEQYF.

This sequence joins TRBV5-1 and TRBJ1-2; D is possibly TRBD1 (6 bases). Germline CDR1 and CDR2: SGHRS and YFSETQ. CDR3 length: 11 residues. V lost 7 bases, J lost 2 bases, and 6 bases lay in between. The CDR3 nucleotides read TGCGCCAGCGGACAGAACTATGGCTACACCTTC. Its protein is CASGQNYGYTF.

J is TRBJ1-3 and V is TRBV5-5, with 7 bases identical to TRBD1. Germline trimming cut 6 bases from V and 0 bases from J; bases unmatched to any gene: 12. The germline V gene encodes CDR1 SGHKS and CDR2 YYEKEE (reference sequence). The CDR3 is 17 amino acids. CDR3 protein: CASNRFGTEVSGNTIYF. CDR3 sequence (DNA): TGTGCCAGCAACAGATTCGGGACAGAGGTCTCTGGAAACACCATATATTTT.

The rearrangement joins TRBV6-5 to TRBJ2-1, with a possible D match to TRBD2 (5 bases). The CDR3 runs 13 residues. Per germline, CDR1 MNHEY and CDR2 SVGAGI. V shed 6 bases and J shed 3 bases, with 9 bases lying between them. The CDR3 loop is CASSAGVYNEQFF. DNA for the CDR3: TGTGCCAGCAGCGCCGGGGTCTACAATGAGCAGTTCTTC.

CDR3: CASSPFGSPLHF. The CDR3 nucleotides read TGTGCCAGCAGCCCTTTTGGCTCACCCCTCCACTTT. V and J are TRBV3-1 (or the pseudogene TRBV3-2) and TRBJ1-6; D is unclear. The V gene lost 4 bases and the J gene lost 10 bases, with 8 bases spanning the gap. Germline V gives CDR1 LGHDT, CDR2 YNNKEL (reference sequence). The CDR3 has 12 amino acids.

The DNA for the CDR3 is TGCAGTGTTTCGCCGAGCGACATTCAGTACTTC. This sequence encodes CSVSPSDIQYF. The gene calls are TRBV20-1 and TRBJ2-4; the D is unclear. Trimming removed 7 bases at V and 8 bases at J, with 12 bases between. The CDR3 loop spans 11 amino acids. From germline, CDR1 is DFQATT and CDR2 SNEGSKA (reference sequence).

CDR3 nucleotide sequence: TGTGCCAGCAGCCCCGGACAGCCCGAGGATAATTCACCCCTCCACTTT. The encoded protein is CASSPGQPEDNSPLHF. V gene TRBV3-1 (or the pseudogene TRBV3-2) combines with J gene TRBJ1-6, with D maybe TRBD1 (6 bases). CDR3 length: 16 residues. V gave up 4 bases and J gave up 5 bases, with 15 bases separating them. In germline, CDR1 is LGHDT, CDR2 YNNKEL (reference sequence).

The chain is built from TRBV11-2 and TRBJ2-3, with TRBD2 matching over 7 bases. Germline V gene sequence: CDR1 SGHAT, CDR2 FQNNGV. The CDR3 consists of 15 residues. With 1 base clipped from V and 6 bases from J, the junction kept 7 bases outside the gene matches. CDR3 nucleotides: TGTGCCAGCAGCTTAGGAGGGAGGGCCCAGGATACGCAGTATTTT. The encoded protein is CASSLGGRAQDTQYF.

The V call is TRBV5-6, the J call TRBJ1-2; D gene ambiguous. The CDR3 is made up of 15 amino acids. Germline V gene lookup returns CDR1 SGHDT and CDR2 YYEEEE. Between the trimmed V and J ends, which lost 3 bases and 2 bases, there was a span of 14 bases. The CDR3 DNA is TGTGCCAGCAGCTCTTTCTTGGCCGAAAACTATGGCTACACCTTC. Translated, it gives CASSSFLAENYGYTF.

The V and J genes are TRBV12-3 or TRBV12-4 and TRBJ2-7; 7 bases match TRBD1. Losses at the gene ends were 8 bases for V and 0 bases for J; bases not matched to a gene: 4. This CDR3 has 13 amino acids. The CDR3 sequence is CASLGTVSYEQYF. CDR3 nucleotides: TGTGCCAGCCTTGGGACAGTCTCCTACGAGCAGTACTTC.

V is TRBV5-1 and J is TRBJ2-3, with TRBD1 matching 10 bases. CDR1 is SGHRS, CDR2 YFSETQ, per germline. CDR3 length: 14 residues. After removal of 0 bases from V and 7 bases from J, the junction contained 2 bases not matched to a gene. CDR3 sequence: CASSLGQGANTQYF. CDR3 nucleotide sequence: TGCGCCAGCAGCTTGGGACAGGGGGCGAATACGCAGTATTTT.

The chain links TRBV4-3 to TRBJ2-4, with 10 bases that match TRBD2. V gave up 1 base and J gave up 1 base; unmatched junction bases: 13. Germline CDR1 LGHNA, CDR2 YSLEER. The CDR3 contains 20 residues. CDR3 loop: CASSQAVSSGRPLAKNIQYF. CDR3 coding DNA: TGCGCCAGCAGCCAAGCGGTCAGTAGCGGGAGGCCTCTGGCCAAAAACATTCAGTACTTC.

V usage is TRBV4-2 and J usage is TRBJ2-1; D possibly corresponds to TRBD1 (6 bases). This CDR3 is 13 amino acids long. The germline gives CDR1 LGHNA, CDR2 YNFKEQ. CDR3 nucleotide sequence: TGTGGCAAACAGGGCCACTCCTACAATGAGCAGTTCTTC. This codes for CGKQGHSYNEQFF.

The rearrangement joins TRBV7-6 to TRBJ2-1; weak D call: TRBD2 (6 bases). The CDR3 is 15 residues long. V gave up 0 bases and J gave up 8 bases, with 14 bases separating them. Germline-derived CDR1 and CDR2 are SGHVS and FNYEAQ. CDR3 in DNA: TGTGCCAGCAGCTTAGCACCACTTTCGGGGGATGAGCAGTTCTTC. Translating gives CASSLAPLSGDEQFF.

The CDR3 here is CASNAGTGFNEQFF. CDR3 sequence (DNA): TGTGCCAGCAACGCCGGGACAGGATTCAATGAGCAGTTCTTC. The rearrangement joins TRBV27 to TRBJ2-1; 8 bases match TRBD1. V lost 7 bases to trimming and J lost 6 bases; unmatched junction nucleotides: 8. The CDR3 is made up of 14 amino acids. The germline CDR1 and CDR2 sequences are MNHEY and SMNVEV (reference sequence).

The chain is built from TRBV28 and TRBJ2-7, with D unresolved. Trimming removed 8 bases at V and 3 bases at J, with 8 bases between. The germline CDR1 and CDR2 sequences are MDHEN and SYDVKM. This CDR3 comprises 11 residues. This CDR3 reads CASAPGYEQYF. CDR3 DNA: TGTGCCAGCGCCCCAGGCTACGAGCAGTACTTC.

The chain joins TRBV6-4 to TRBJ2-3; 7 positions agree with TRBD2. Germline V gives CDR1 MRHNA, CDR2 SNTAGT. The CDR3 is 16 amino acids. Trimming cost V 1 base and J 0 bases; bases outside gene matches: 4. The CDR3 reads CASSDCPAGSTDTQYF. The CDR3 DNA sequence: TGTGCCAGCAGTGACTGTCCAGCGGGGAGCACAGATACGCAGTATTTT.